A single sample is the source of the 18 T cell receptor beta chains below, sequenced in a study of cytomegalovirus exposure and HLA in healthy donors listed by TCRdb under 2017. The receptor library was made with the immunoSEQ multiplex PCR assay. For the multiplex PCR, a mixture combining 60 forward primers for TCR Vbeta segments and 13 reverse primers for TCR Jbeta segments was used. The table comes from immuneACCESS by way of TCRdb, which keeps in-frame sequences with V and J called. Part of the clones is missing from these tables; in studies checked, under half for an unresolved V gene and the rest for unknown reasons. The sample includes about 170,000 clones, with roughly 80% observed a single time. Together, the top ten hold about 2% of the sample. The specimen was PBMCs. Receptors originate from a male donor in good health and CMV-seronegative.

The V gene is TRBV28, the J gene TRBJ1-6; a weak D match, TRBD1 (6 bases). Germline CDR1 MDHEN, CDR2 SYDVKM. The length of the CDR3 is 14 residues. V dropped 5 bases and J dropped 4 bases, with 9 bases sitting between them. CDR3 nucleotides: TGTGCCAGCAGTACAGGGCAGTATAATTCACCCCTCCACTTT. Amino acids: CASSTGQYNSPLHF.

CDR3 sequence reads: CASRGDRARTGELFF. CDR3 DNA sequence: TGTGCCAGCAGGGGGGACAGGGCCAGAACCGGGGAGCTGTTTTTT. The J gene is TRBJ2-2, the V gene TRBV25-1; 9 positions agree with TRBD1. Germline V gives CDR1 MGHDK, CDR2 SYGVNS. The CDR3 is 15 amino acids. After removal of 6 bases from V and 5 bases from J, the junction contained 7 bases not matched to a gene.

The V gene is TRBV7-8, the J gene TRBJ1-2, with TRBD1 matching 10 bases. The trim removed 5 bases at V and 6 bases at J, leaving 6 bases unmatched. The CDR3 spans 14 residues. CDR1 and CDR2 (germline): SGHVS, FQNEAQ. The CDR3 coding sequence is TGTGCCAGCAGCCAGAGACAGGGGGCGCATGGCTACACCTTC. Amino acids: CASSQRQGAHGYTF.

This clone was found once. This chain connects TRBV19 to TRBJ2-1, with 8 positions matching TRBD1. The J segment lost 3 bases and the V segment lost 3 bases, leaving 4 bases of the junction unmatched. In germline, CDR1 is LNHDA, CDR2 SQIVND (reference sequence). CDR3 length: 15 amino acids. CDR3 coding DNA: TGTGCCAGTAGTATGGACAGGGTTCTCTACAATGAGCAGTTCTTC. It yields the protein CASSMDRVLYNEQFF.

The chain has TRBV6-5 and TRBJ2-5; 8 positions agree with TRBD1. The CDR3 is 15 residues long. Germline loops: CDR1 MNHEY, CDR2 SVGAGI. Germline trimming cut 3 bases from V and 5 bases from J; bases unmatched to any gene: 8. This chain's CDR3 is CASSYGSGGMETQYF. CDR3 in DNA: TGTGCCAGCAGTTATGGTTCAGGGGGCATGGAGACCCAGTACTTC.

The V gene is TRBV10-3, the J gene TRBJ2-7, with 8 bases that match TRBD2. The germline gives CDR1 ENHRY, CDR2 SYGVKD. Trimming took 4 bases from V and 3 from J; bases not matched to a gene: 8. The CDR3 is made up of 15 amino acids. The CDR3 sequence is CAISAQRGNIYEQYF. The CDR3 nucleotides read TGTGCCATCAGTGCGCAGCGGGGGAATATCTACGAGCAGTACTTC.

The chain recombines TRBV9 with TRBJ1-3; the D is unclear. The V gene's germline CDR1 is SGDLS and CDR2 YYNGEE. V gave up 2 bases and J gave up 2 bases, with 11 bases separating them. This CDR3 contains 15 residues. This chain's CDR3 is CASSVALGAGNTIYF. DNA of the CDR3: TGTGCCAGCAGCGTGGCCCTCGGGGCTGGAAACACCATATATTTT.

The chain recombines TRBV27 with TRBJ1-2; weak D call: TRBD1 (6 bases). Trimming left V 0 bases short and J 8 bases short, with 19 bases between. The CDR3 is made up of 16 amino acids. Germline CDR1 MNHEY, CDR2 SMNVEV (reference sequence). CDR3 region: CASSLSPHRDEGGYTF. The CDR3 nucleotides are TGTGCCAGCAGTTTATCCCCGCACAGGGACGAAGGGGGCTACACCTTC.

V and J are TRBV18 and TRBJ1-1; 8 bases match TRBD1. V trimming: 3 bases; J trimming: 4 bases; junction bases outside the gene matches: 10. CDR1 KGHSH and CDR2 LQKENI come from the germline V gene. The CDR3 is made up of 16 amino acids. CDR3 bases: TGTGCCAGCTCACCCGGACAGGGTGGTCCTCTCACTGAAGCTTTCTTT. Its translation: CASSPGQGGPLTEAFF.

This rearrangement joins TRBV6-1 to TRBJ2-1, with 9 bases fitting TRBD2. CDR3 length: 16 residues. Germline trimming cut 2 bases from V and 2 bases from J; bases unmatched to any gene: 4. The germline gives CDR1 MNHNS, CDR2 SASEGT. The CDR3 spells CASSEYGGGAYNEQFF. The DNA of the CDR3 is TGTGCCAGCAGTGAATACGGCGGGGGGGCCTACAATGAGCAGTTCTTC.

The rearrangement links TRBV14 to TRBJ2-1; no definite D call. Trimming shortened V by 1 base and J by 4 bases, and 14 bases separated the two germline ends. This CDR3 has 16 residues. The V gene's germline CDR1 is SGHDN and CDR2 FVKESK. The DNA of the CDR3 is TGTGCCAGCAGCCAAGGGGCAGGCCCGGTATACAATGAGCAGTTCTTC. This encodes CASSQGAGPVYNEQFF.

This chain connects TRBV27 to TRBJ2-1; D gene uncertain. Per the germline V gene, CDR1 is MNHEY and CDR2 is SMNVEV (reference sequence). The CDR3 spans 14 residues. The V end lost 4 bases, the J end lost 0 bases, and 7 bases lay between the germline ends. Here the CDR3 DNA reads TGTGCCAGCAGTTCCCACAGCTCCTACAATGAGCAGTTCTTC. Its protein is CASSSHSSYNEQFF.

This chain joins TRBV6-1 and TRBJ2-7; the D gene is possibly TRBD2 (5 bases). CDR1 is MNHNS and CDR2 is SASEGT in the germline V gene. Trimming took 4 bases from V and 3 from J, leaving 13 bases between them. The CDR3 runs 14 residues. The CDR3: CASSGGPTGYEQYF. CDR3 bases: TGTGCCAGCAGTGGAGGGCCAACCGGCTACGAGCAGTACTTC.

The chain has TRBV19 and TRBJ1-4; maybe TRBD1 (6 bases). The V end was cut by 5 bases, the J end by 8 bases, with 21 bases between. The germline CDR1 and CDR2 sequences are LNHDA and SQIVND (reference sequence). The CDR3 is 16 residues long. The CDR3 sequence is CASSSSTTGWNEKLFF. In DNA, the CDR3 is TGTGCCAGTAGTTCCTCGACGACAGGATGGAACGAAAAACTGTTTTTT.

This clone appeared a single time. The V call is TRBV9, the J call TRBJ2-1, with TRBD2 identical over 12 bases. Trimming at V came to 4 bases and at J to 8 bases, leaving 7 bases not matched to a gene. The CDR3 loop spans 15 amino acids. The V gene's germline CDR1 is SGDLS and CDR2 YYNGEE. CDR3 amino acids: CASSLLAGGGDEQFF. CDR3 coding DNA: TGTGCCAGCAGCCTACTAGCGGGGGGTGGGGATGAGCAGTTCTTC.

This chain uses TRBV6-5 with TRBJ1-1; 7 bases align to TRBD1. This CDR3 contains 15 residues. Germline loops: CDR1 MNHEY, CDR2 SVGAGI. V dropped 3 bases and J dropped 5; count of bases not matched to a gene: 9. CDR3 DNA sequence: TGTGCCAGCAGTTATTCAGGGGGGTTGAGGACTGAAGCTTTCTTT. Its protein product is CASSYSGGLRTEAFF.

The genes are TRBV29-1 and TRBJ2-2; no reliable D call. Germline V gene data show CDR1 as SQVTM and CDR2 as ANQGSEA. This CDR3 has 13 amino acids. Trimming took 4 bases from V and 3 from J, leaving 9 bases between them. The chain's CDR3 is CSVVAGYTGELFF. The CDR3 nucleotides read TGCAGCGTTGTGGCCGGGTACACCGGGGAGCTGTTTTTT.

The chain couples TRBV18 to TRBJ2-7; TRBD1 aligns across 7 bases. Germline CDR1 KGHSH, CDR2 LQKENI. The CDR3 contains 11 residues. The V segment lost 2 bases and the J segment 11 bases; nucleotides outside the gene matches: 3. This chain's CDR3 is CASSPGTEEYF. In nucleotides, the CDR3 is TGTGCCAGCTCACCAGGGACAGAGGAGTACTTC.